The clone carrying this TCR beta chain has only one observation. The CDR3 extends over 17 amino acids. The V end lost 3 bases, the J end lost 6 bases, and 18 bases lay between the germline ends. Germline CDR1 and CDR2: LNHDA and SQIVND (reference sequence). Extracted RNA was reverse transcribed into cDNA, the sequencing template. Sequencing was performed with immunoSEQ multiplex PCR; in TCRdb, only in-frame clones are kept and a portion is missing. This sample has about 190,000 clones, with 55% to 70% found just once. Treatment: oral pan-JAK inhibitor, 5-10 mg twice daily. These data belong to a study of CD8+ T cells in alopecia areata.

The sequence derives from a human donor with alopecia areata. The input for sequencing was CD4+ T cells sorted from blood, taken at week 4, from a patient treated with tofacitinib. The chain employs TRBV19 and TRBJ1-6, with D possibly TRBD1 on 6 matching bases. CDR3 residues: CASSMAQGPRSNSPLHF. The CDR3 nucleotides read TGTGCCAGTAGTATGGCCCAGGGGCCGCGAAGTAATTCACCCCTCCACTTT.